Detailed here is one T cell receptor (beta chain). TCRdb's copy holds only in-frame clones and misses some; the assay was immunoSEQ multiplex PCR. In the table there are around 100,000 clones, approximately 84% of which are singletons. The sample is drawn from a study of blood T cell repertoires in COVID-19. Overall study context: The samples span acute and convalescent COVID-19 from the United States, Italy and Spain. PBMCs, B-cell-depleted T cells, or T cells provided the cDNA or gDNA that made up the material.

Per the germline V gene, CDR1 is LNHDA and CDR2 is SQIVND (reference sequence). Losses at the gene ends were 9 bases for V and 3 bases for J; bases not matched to a gene: 15. The CDR3 is 17 residues long. Sequencing was performed on peripheral blood. V usage is TRBV19 and J usage is TRBJ1-2; TRBD1 matches 11 bases. This sequence was found in a woman in her sixties with acute or convalescent COVID-19. Here the CDR3 DNA reads TGTGCCAGCTCGAGGGTTGGACAGGGGGCTTCGGACTATGGCTACACCTTC. This gives the protein CASSRVGQGASDYGYTF.